The rows below give T cell receptor beta chains drawn from one sample of a study of blood T cell repertoires in COVID-19. The repertoire was sequenced with immunoSEQ multiplex PCR; TCRdb's copy has only in-frame clones and lacks some. Of about 200,000 clones listed, less than 95% are singletons. The sample consisted of peripheral blood. Source of these receptors: a man aged 30-40 years with COVID-19, enrolled during active disease. CDR3s include the opening cysteine and the closing phenylalanine or tryptophan. A D gene is named only where the DNA matches it firmly. Only part of the rows carry a size: once, few, many, or a class if the clone is expanded.

V,J,D,size,CDR3,DNA
TRBV6-2/TRBV6-3,TRBJ2-5,TRBD2,NA,CASSPLAGGKVQETQYF,TGTGCCAGCAGTCCACTAGCGGGGGGGAAGGTACAAGAGACCCAGTACTTC
TRBV9,TRBJ1-6,TRBD1,few,CASRDRGQISYNSPLHF,TGTGCCAGCAGGGACAGGGGGCAGATCTCCTATAATTCACCCCTCCACTTT
TRBV7-2,TRBJ1-1,NA,NA,CASSSYTYTEAFF,TGTGCCAGCAGCTCATACACCTACACTGAAGCTTTCTTT
TRBV9,TRBJ2-2,NA,once,CASSVDGGHTGELFF,TGTGCCAGCAGCGTAGATGGGGGACATACCGGGGAGCTGTTTTTT
TRBV2,TRBJ2-2,NA,NA,CASTAGPHTGELFF,TGTGCCAGCACGGCGGGGCCCCACACCGGGGAGCTGTTTTTT
TRBV5-6,TRBJ2-5,TRBD2,NA,CASSLSSGASETQYF,TGTGCCAGCAGCTTAAGTAGCGGGGCTTCAGAGACCCAGTACTTC
TRBV7-9,TRBJ1-2,NA,once,CASSLQGGYTF,TGTGCCAGCAGTCTACAGGGTGGCTACACCTTC
TRBV18,TRBJ1-6,TRBD1,NA,CASSPQEGQSDSPLHF,TGTGCCAGCTCACCACAAGAGGGACAGTCGGATTCACCCCTCCACTTT
TRBV5-4,TRBJ2-2,TRBD1,once,CASSWDRGRLAGELFF,TGTGCCAGCAGTTGGGACAGGGGGCGTTTAGCCGGGGAGCTGTTTTTT
TRBV5-1,TRBJ1-1,TRBD1,NA,CASSLYRQGGNTEAFF,TGCGCCAGCAGCTTATATAGACAGGGGGGGAACACTGAAGCTTTCTTT
TRBV10-3,TRBJ1-5,TRBD1,NA,CAISAGGSNQPQHF,TGTGCCATCAGTGCAGGGGGTAGCAATCAGCCCCAGCATTTT
TRBV29-1,TRBJ2-7,NA,NA,CSVEQGYEQYF,TGCAGCGTAGAACAGGGCTACGAGCAGTACTTC
TRBV5-5,TRBJ1-2,NA,NA,CASSLGQTYGYTF,TGTGCCAGCAGCTTGGGGCAGACTTATGGCTACACCTTC
TRBV29-1,TRBJ2-6,NA,NA,CSVTQGSGANVLTF,TGCAGCGTCACACAGGGCTCTGGGGCCAACGTCCTGACTTTC
TRBV2,TRBJ1-2,TRBD1,few,CASSGQFYGYTF,TGTGCCAGCTCGGGACAGTTCTATGGCTACACCTTC
TRBV5-5,TRBJ1-4,TRBD1,once,CASSYAHPGQGTKLFF,TGTGCCAGCAGCTACGCGCACCCGGGACAGGGGACGAAACTGTTTTTT
TRBV6-5,TRBJ1-4,NA,NA,CASRGGVTNEKLFF,TGTGCCAGCAGGGGCGGGGTAACTAATGAAAAACTGTTTTTT
TRBV4-1,TRBJ1-2,NA,NA,CASSQVGANYGYTF,TGCGCCAGCAGCCAAGTAGGGGCAAACTATGGCTACACCTTC
TRBV13,TRBJ2-7,TRBD1,NA,CASSENRGTYEQYF,TGTGCCAGCAGCGAGAACAGGGGAACCTACGAGCAGTACTTC
TRBV25-1,TRBJ1-3,TRBD1,NA,CASSGRGTGRNTIYF,TGTGCCAGCAGTGGACGCGGGACAGGGAGAAACACCATATATTTT
TRBV7-9,TRBJ1-3,NA,NA,CASSLGPARGNTIYF,TGTGCCAGCAGCTTAGGCCCAGCCAGGGGAAACACCATATATTTT
TRBV29-1,TRBJ1-5,NA,NA,CSVAGPGTGNQPQHF,TGCAGCGTTGCCGGCCCAGGTACAGGCAATCAGCCCCAGCATTTT
TRBV7-7,TRBJ2-5,TRBD1,NA,CASSSGTGLAETQYF,TGTGCCAGCAGCTCCGGGACAGGATTAGCAGAGACCCAGTACTTC
TRBV15,TRBJ1-1,NA,NA,CATSRGRGATEAFF,TGTGCCACCAGCAGGGGCAGGGGTGCCACTGAAGCTTTCTTT
TRBV27,TRBJ2-7,TRBD2,NA,CVTSGGNSYEQYF,TGTGTTACCAGCGGGGGGAACTCCTACGAGCAGTACTTC
TRBV5-1,TRBJ2-1,NA,NA,CASSWRGDNEQFF,TGCGCCAGCAGCTGGAGGGGTGACAATGAGCAGTTCTTC
TRBV7-6,TRBJ1-3,NA,NA,CASSSTRLPAGNTIYF,TGTGCCAGCAGCTCCACCAGGCTTCCTGCTGGAAACACCATATATTTT